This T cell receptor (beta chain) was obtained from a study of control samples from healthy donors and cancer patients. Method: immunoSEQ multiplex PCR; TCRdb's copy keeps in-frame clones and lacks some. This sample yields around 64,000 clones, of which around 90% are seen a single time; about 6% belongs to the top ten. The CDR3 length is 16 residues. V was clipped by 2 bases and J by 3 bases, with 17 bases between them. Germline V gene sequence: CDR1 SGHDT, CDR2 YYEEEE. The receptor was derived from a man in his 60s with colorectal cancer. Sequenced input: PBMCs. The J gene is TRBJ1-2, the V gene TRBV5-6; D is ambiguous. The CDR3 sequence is CASSFFSTAEDYGYTF. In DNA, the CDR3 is TGTGCCAGCAGCTTTTTTTCCACCGCCGAGGACTATGGCTACACCTTC.